The 28 T cell receptor beta chains in this list originate from one sample, sequenced in a study of cytomegalovirus exposure and HLA in healthy donors. Primers for the PCR totalled 60 Vbeta and 13 Jbeta. The table came from immunoSEQ multiplex PCR; TCRdb's copy has only in-frame clones and leaves some out. This sample carries more than 95,000 clones, 74% of them seen once, and the ten largest clones take around 3.9%. The sample consisted of PBMCs. The source is a woman between 50 and 59 years old in good health and CMV-seropositive.

A few counts support this clone. This rearrangement joins TRBV10-2 to TRBJ2-7; 10 nucleotides match TRBD1. V lost 2 bases to trimming and J lost 4 bases; unmatched junction nucleotides: 5. The germline CDR1 and CDR2 sequences are WSHSY and SAAADI. The length of the CDR3 is 15 residues. The CDR3 sequence is CASSEPGQGKYEQYF. CDR3 DNA: TGCGCCAGCAGTGAGCCGGGACAGGGGAAATACGAGCAGTACTTC.

The chain uses TRBV2 and TRBJ2-2; TRBD2 agrees at 9 bases. The CDR3 has 14 amino acids. Germline CDR1 is SNHLY and CDR2 is FYNNEI. The ends lost 5 bases at V and 5 bases at J; junction bases unmatched: 3. CDR3: CASSQRGETGELFF. In nucleotides, the CDR3 is TGTGCCAGCAGTCAGCGGGGGGAAACCGGGGAGCTGTTTTTT.

This clone was seen at least ten times. This chain joins TRBV2 and TRBJ2-2; D may be TRBD2 (6 bases). V was pared by 5 bases and J by 2 bases, with 12 bases between. CDR3 size: 15 residues. Germline-derived CDR1 and CDR2 are SNHLY and FYNNEI. The CDR3 spells CASSPGSGNTGELFF. The DNA for the CDR3 is TGTGCCAGCAGTCCCGGTAGCGGTAACACCGGGGAGCTGTTTTTT.

The chain is built from TRBV27 and TRBJ2-7; D is perhaps TRBD1 (6 bases). CDR1 and CDR2 (germline): MNHEY, SMNVEV (reference sequence). Trimming took off 8 bases at V and 0 bases at J, with 8 bases between the two ends. The CDR3 is 12 amino acids. The CDR3 protein is CASRDNSYEQYF. Here the CDR3 DNA reads TGTGCCAGCCGGGACAACTCCTACGAGCAGTACTTC.

The gene calls are TRBV10-3 and TRBJ2-3; tentative D call: TRBD2 (5 bases). This CDR3 has 12 amino acids. Trimming removed 10 bases at V and 2 bases at J, with 10 bases between. Germline assignment: CDR1 ENHRY and CDR2 SYGVKD. CDR3 sequence: CATGLHTDTQYF. The CDR3 coding sequence is TGTGCCACCGGACTCCACACAGATACGCAGTATTTT.

J is TRBJ2-7 and V is TRBV10-2; TRBD1 is a possible D gene (5 bases). The CDR3 loop spans 14 amino acids. In germline, CDR1 is WSHSY, CDR2 SAAADI. The V gene lost 8 bases and the J gene lost 0 bases, with 14 bases spanning the gap. CDR3 residues: CASSNRYSSYEQYF. CDR3 bases: TGCGCCAGCTCAAACAGGTATAGCTCCTACGAGCAGTACTTC.

This chain uses TRBV6-1 with TRBJ1-5, with no clear D. This CDR3 is 17 amino acids long. With 0 bases removed from V and 0 bases from J, the gap between germline ends came to 12 bases. Germline values: CDR1 MNHNS, CDR2 SASEGT. For the CDR3, the DNA is TGTGCCAGCAGTGAAGCCTTCCTGGAGTTTAGCAATCAGCCCCAGCATTTT. Its translation: CASSEAFLEFSNQPQHF.

This clone came up once. This chain connects TRBV7-9 to TRBJ1-2, with a weak D call TRBD1 (5 bases). Trimming stripped 2 bases from V and 5 bases from J, with 9 bases between. Germline loops: CDR1 SEHNR, CDR2 FQNEAQ (reference sequence). This CDR3 is built from 13 residues. CDR3 coding DNA: TGTGCCAGCAGCTTACGGGGGGATTATGGCTACACCTTC. Its translation: CASSLRGDYGYTF.

The chain uses TRBV5-1 and TRBJ2-3, with a tentative D call TRBD1 (6 bases). Germline CDR1 is SGHRS and CDR2 is YFSETQ. Trimming left V 3 bases short and J 3 bases short, with 11 bases between. This CDR3 is built from 14 residues. The CDR3 DNA follows: TGCGCCAGCAGCTCATTACAGGGTACAGATACGCAGTATTTT. Protein sequence: CASSSLQGTDTQYF.

J is TRBJ2-6 and V is TRBV6-1, with D uncertain. Trimming took off 0 bases at V and 2 bases at J, with 11 bases between the two ends. This CDR3 spans 17 amino acids. The germline V gene encodes CDR1 MNHNS and CDR2 SASEGT. For the CDR3, the DNA is TGTGCCAGCAGTGAAGCGGTTGCGATCGCTGGGGCCAACGTCCTGACTTTC. As protein: CASSEAVAIAGANVLTF.

This clone turned up a few times. The chain couples TRBV2 to TRBJ1-6; D is ambiguous. V lost 5 bases, J lost 0 bases, and 8 bases lay in between. The CDR3 is 15 amino acids. CDR1 is SNHLY and CDR2 is FYNNEI in the germline V gene. CDR3 amino acids: CASSPQVSYNSPLHF. The CDR3 bases are TGTGCCAGCAGTCCCCAGGTCTCCTATAATTCACCCCTCCACTTT. Using reference TRBV2 and TRBJ1-6 for the parts outside the CDR3, the full variable domain is EPEVTQTPSHQVTQMGQEVILRCVPISNHLYFYWYRQILGQKVEFLVSFYNNEISEKSEIFDDQFSVERPDGSNFTLKIRSTKLEDSAMYFCASSPQVSYNSPLHFGNGTRLTVT.

This chain connects TRBV18 to TRBJ2-1; TRBD1 is a possible D gene (5 bases). The V gene lost 3 bases and the J gene lost 6 bases, with 15 bases spanning the gap. Looked up from germline, CDR1 is KGHSH and CDR2 is LQKENI. The CDR3 extends over 15 amino acids. The CDR3 bases are TGTGCCAGCTCACCGGTCCCAGGGTCGGGCAATGAGCAGTTCTTC. Translation gives CASSPVPGSGNEQFF. Combining the CDR3 with reference TRBV18 and TRBJ2-1 gives the whole variable domain NAGVMQNPRHLVRRRGQEARLRCSPMKGHSHVYWYRQLPEEGLKFMVYLQKENIIDESGMPKERFSAEFPKEGPSILRIQQVVRGDSAAYFCASSPVPGSGNEQFFGPGTRLTVL.

The chain recombines TRBV5-1 with TRBJ1-6; maybe TRBD1 (6 bases). CDR3 length equals 15 residues. V was clipped by 0 bases and J by 8 bases, with 12 bases between them. CDR1 is SGHRS and CDR2 is YFSETQ in the germline V gene. CDR3 region: CASSLDGAGDSPLHF. Written as DNA, the CDR3 is TGCGCCAGCAGCTTGGATGGTGCAGGGGATTCACCCCTCCACTTT.

This clone occurred many times. This sequence joins TRBV10-1 and TRBJ1-1, with 8 bases that match TRBD1. Germline V gene data show CDR1 as WNHNN and CDR2 as SYGVQD (reference sequence). CDR3 length: 14 residues. The ends lost 7 bases at V and 1 base at J; junction bases unmatched: 5. The CDR3 region is CASTGGQGNTEAFF. The CDR3 DNA sequence: TGCGCCAGCACCGGAGGACAGGGGAACACTGAAGCTTTCTTT.

The chain joins TRBV29-1 to TRBJ2-4; possibly TRBD1 for D (7 bases). Per the germline V gene, CDR1 is SQVTM and CDR2 is ANQGSEA. Trimming pared 2 bases from V and 4 bases from J, leaving 15 bases between. This CDR3 has 15 amino acids. Written as DNA, the CDR3 is TGCAGCGTTGAATCAGGGGGGTTGAGGAAAAACATTCAGTACTTC. Residues: CSVESGGLRKNIQYF.

Only a few counts were recorded for this clone. The CDR3 DNA is TGTGCCAGCAGGTCAACAGGGGGCTCTGGCTATGGCTACACCTTC. Translation gives CASRSTGGSGYGYTF. The rearrangement joins TRBV6-6 to TRBJ1-2; 9 bases are a match to TRBD1. CDR3 length: 15 residues. Trimming removed 6 bases from V and 4 bases from J; junction bases left unmatched: 9. Germline V gene lookup returns CDR1 MNHNY and CDR2 SVGAGI (reference sequence).

This chain connects TRBV7-9 to TRBJ1-4, with 9 bases matching TRBD1. Trimming cost V 5 bases and J 5 bases; bases outside gene matches: 6. The V gene's germline CDR1 is SEHNR and CDR2 FQNEAQ (reference sequence). The CDR3 consists of 15 residues. CDR3 in DNA: TGTGCCAGCAGCAAACCGGGACAGGGAAATGAAAAACTGTTTTTT. Its protein product is CASSKPGQGNEKLFF.

This chain links TRBV6-1 with TRBJ1-5; D ambiguous. Germline V gene lookup returns CDR1 MNHNS and CDR2 SASEGT. Trimming cost V 1 base and J 2 bases, with 12 bases left between them. CDR3 length: 16 residues. Written as DNA, the CDR3 is TGTGCCAGCAGTGAAGGTCTCAGGTGGGGCAATCAGCCCCAGCATTTT. Encoded protein: CASSEGLRWGNQPQHF.

The chain couples TRBV11-3 to TRBJ2-3; 7 nucleotides match TRBD1. V shed 5 bases and J 1 base; nucleotides not matched to a gene: 6. Germline assignment: CDR1 SGHNT and CDR2 YENEEA. This CDR3 contains 15 residues. CDR3 sequence reads: CASSNRDSRTDTQYF. For the CDR3, the DNA is TGTGCCAGCAGCAACCGGGACAGCCGCACAGATACGCAGTATTTT. Full variable domain (outside the CDR3, taken from reference TRBV11-3 and TRBJ2-3): EAGVVQSPRYKIIEKKQPVAFWCNPISGHNTLYWYLQNLGQGPELLIRYENEEAVDDSQLPKDRFSAERLKGVDSTLKIQPAELGDSAVYLCASSNRDSRTDTQYFGPGTRLTVL.

The chain employs TRBV15 and TRBJ1-3; D remains unclear. CDR3 size: 17 residues. Trimming removed 0 bases at V and 4 bases at J, with 16 bases between. Looked up from germline, CDR1 is LNHNV and CDR2 is YYDKDF (reference sequence). The CDR3 region has the DNA TGTGCCACCAGCAGAGATTACGGCAGAATAGCCGGAAACACCATATATTTT. This encodes CATSRDYGRIAGNTIYF.

Only one count was recorded for this clone. The V and J genes are TRBV7-5 and TRBJ1-4; no DNA check was done on the table's D call, TRBD1. TRBV7-5 is listed as a pseudogene. The CDR3 is made up of 16 amino acids. CDR3: CARSFRQVATNEKLFF. In DNA form, the CDR3 reads TGTGCCAGAAGCTTTCGGCAGGTTGCAACTAATGAAAAACTGTTTTTT.

With regard to this clone: The CDR3 carries no conserved terminal phenylalanine or tryptophan, so it likely arises from a read error. The rearrangement uses TRBV28 and TRBJ1-2; 10 positions agree with TRBD1. The germline gives CDR1 MDHEN, CDR2 SYDVKM. The length of the CDR3 is 14 residues. V shed 6 bases and J 6 bases; nucleotides not matched to a gene: 7. The CDR3 bases are TGTGCCAGCAGCCGGGGACAGGGGAGGGATGGCTACACCCTC. This encodes CASSRGQGRDGYTL.

The genes are TRBV10-3 and TRBJ1-2; TRBD1 is a possible D gene (6 bases). There are 15 residues in the CDR3. Germline CDR1 and CDR2: ENHRY and SYGVKD. Trimming removed 10 bases from V and 3 bases from J, with 21 bases in between. CDR3 residues: CASEGVKGADYGYTF. CDR3 bases: TGTGCCAGTGAGGGGGTGAAGGGCGCGGACTATGGCTACACCTTC.

The chain combines TRBV7-2 with TRBJ1-3; D might be TRBD1 (5 bases). There are 17 residues in the CDR3. The V and J ends lost 1 base and 0 bases respectively, with 13 bases between them. In germline, CDR1 is SGHTA, CDR2 FQGNSA. The CDR3 DNA follows: TGTGCCAGCAGCTTAGGGGGTGGGGCGAACTCTGGAAACACCATATATTTT. It is translated as CASSLGGGANSGNTIYF. Complete variable domain (other parts from reference TRBV7-2 and TRBJ1-3): GAGVSQSPSNKVTEKGKDVELRCDPISGHTALYWYRQSLGQGLEFLIYFQGNSAPDKSGLPSDRFSAERTGGSVSTLTIQRTQQEDSAVYLCASSLGGGANSGNTIYFGEGSWLTVV.

This chain joins TRBV10-2 and TRBJ1-4; 11 bases are shared with TRBD1. The CDR3 length is 16 residues. Trimming removed 11 bases from V and 8 bases from J; junction bases left unmatched: 16. The V gene's germline CDR1 is WSHSY and CDR2 SAAADI. The CDR3 nucleotides read TGCGCCTCTAAAGGGACAGGGGGAAGGGGAGAGGAAAAACTGTTTTTT. As protein: CASKGTGGRGEEKLFF.

This chain uses TRBV7-9 with TRBJ2-3; perhaps TRBD1 as D (5 bases). V lost 11 bases and J 8 bases, leaving 17 bases between the germline ends. CDR3 length equals 12 residues. In germline, CDR1 is SEHNR, CDR2 FQNEAQ (reference sequence). CDR3 protein: CAGATGGGTQYF. CDR3 nucleotides: TGTGCCGGGGCTACCGGCGGCGGTACGCAGTATTTT.

The chain is built from TRBV30 and TRBJ1-5; 7 bases align to TRBD1. Trimming cost V 0 bases and J 4 bases; bases outside gene matches: 3. The CDR3 sequence is 14 residues long. Germline V gene sequence: CDR1 GTSNPN, CDR2 SVGIG (reference sequence). The CDR3: CAWSVNRGNQPQHF. As DNA, the CDR3 is TGTGCCTGGAGTGTAAACAGGGGAAATCAGCCCCAGCATTTT. Based on the CDR3 plus reference TRBV30 and TRBJ1-5, the full variable domain is SQTIHQWPATLVQPVGSPLSLECTVEGTSNPNLYWYRQAAGRGLQLLFYSVGIGQISSEVPQNLSASRPQDRQFILSSKKLLLSDSGFYLCAWSVNRGNQPQHFGDGTRLSIL.

The chain is built from TRBV5-1 and TRBJ1-5; D is unresolved. V lost 0 bases and J lost 1, with 20 bases in between. The CDR3 consists of 19 residues. Germline loops: CDR1 SGHRS, CDR2 YFSETQ. For the CDR3, the DNA is TGCGCCAGCAGCTTGGGGAGATGGGTGGGAGGCTGGAGCAATCAGCCCCAGCATTTT. Protein sequence: CASSLGRWVGGWSNQPQHF.